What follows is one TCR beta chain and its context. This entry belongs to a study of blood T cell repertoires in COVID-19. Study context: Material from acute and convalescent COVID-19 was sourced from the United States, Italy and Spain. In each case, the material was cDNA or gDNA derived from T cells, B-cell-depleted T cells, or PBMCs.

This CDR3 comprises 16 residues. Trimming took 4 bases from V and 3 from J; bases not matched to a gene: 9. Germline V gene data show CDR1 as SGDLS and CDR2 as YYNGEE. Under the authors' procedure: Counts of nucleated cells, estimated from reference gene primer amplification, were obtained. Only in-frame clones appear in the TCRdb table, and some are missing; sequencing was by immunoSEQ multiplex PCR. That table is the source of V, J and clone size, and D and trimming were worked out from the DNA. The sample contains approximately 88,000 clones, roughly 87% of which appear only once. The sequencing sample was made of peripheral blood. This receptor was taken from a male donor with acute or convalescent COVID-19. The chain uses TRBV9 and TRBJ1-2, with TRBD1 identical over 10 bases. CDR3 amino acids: CASSPPPGQGHYGYTF. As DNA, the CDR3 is TGTGCCAGCAGCCCCCCCCCGGGACAGGGGCACTATGGCTACACCTTC.